These 15 T cell receptor beta chains originate from one sample sequenced in a study of blood T cell repertoires in COVID-19. The assay was immunoSEQ multiplex PCR, and TCRdb's table has in-frame clones only and misses some. The profile shows a few hundred thousand clones, approximately 90% of them singletons. Sequencing was carried out using PBMCs or T cells enriched from blood (not recorded which). These receptors were collected from a woman in her forties or fifties who had recovered from COVID-19.

The genes are TRBV21-1 and TRBJ2-7; the DNA was not used to check the table's D call, TRBD2. TRBV21-1 is flagged as a pseudogene. The CDR3 loop spans 15 amino acids. The CDR3 nucleotides read TGTGCCAGCAGCTTGGGACTAGCGGGCTCCTACGAGCAGTACTTC. This codes for CASSLGLAGSYEQYF.

Here the CDR3 DNA reads TGTGCCACCAGTGACCACGGTTCCCCTGGCGAGCAGTACTTC. As protein: CATSDHGSPGEQYF. The genes are TRBV24-1 and TRBJ2-7; D unclear. The germline CDR1 and CDR2 sequences are KGHDR and SFDVKD. V was cut by 4 bases and J by 6 bases, with 15 bases left in between. This CDR3 has 14 amino acids.

The rearrangement joins TRBV19 to TRBJ1-3, with 8 nucleotides matching TRBD1. V lost 4 bases and J lost 4; bases outside the gene matches: 6. Germline CDR1 LNHDA, CDR2 SQIVND (reference sequence). This CDR3 is 15 amino acids long. CDR3 nucleotides: TGTGCCAGTAGTACCCAGGGGGCGTCAGGAAACACCATATATTTT. It translates to CASSTQGASGNTIYF.

The genes are TRBV7-9 and TRBJ2-3; no definite D call. Germline V lookup: CDR1 SEHNR, CDR2 FQNEAQ (reference sequence). There are 13 residues in the CDR3. The germline V and J ends were trimmed by 5 bases and 2 bases, with 8 bases remaining between them. The CDR3 coding sequence is TGTGCCAGCAGCACCGGAGCCACAGATACGCAGTATTTT. Its protein is CASSTGATDTQYF.

The chain joins TRBV5-5 to TRBJ1-5; the D gene is possibly TRBD1 (5 bases). This CDR3 is built from 15 residues. Germline CDR1 is SGHKS and CDR2 is YYEKEE (reference sequence). The V end lost 0 bases, the J end lost 6 bases, and 13 bases lay between the germline ends. The CDR3 reads CASSLERQPTQPQHF. The CDR3 DNA is TGTGCCAGCAGCTTGGAAAGACAGCCTACTCAGCCCCAGCATTTT.

The chain recombines TRBV30 with TRBJ1-3; possibly TRBD1 for D (5 bases). Germline-derived CDR1 and CDR2 are GTSNPN and SVGIG (reference sequence). The CDR3 loop spans 13 amino acids. V lost 3 bases to trimming and J lost 4 bases, with 10 bases between them. The CDR3 DNA reads as TGTGCCTGGAGAATTAACAGGGGAAACACCATATATTTT. Translated, it gives CAWRINRGNTIYF.

The genes are TRBV5-1 and TRBJ2-3; D may be TRBD2 (5 bases). Looked up from germline, CDR1 is SGHRS and CDR2 is YFSETQ. CDR3 length: 14 residues. V gave up 4 bases and J gave up 2 bases, with 11 bases separating them. The CDR3 is CASSRLTLTDTQYF. CDR3 DNA sequence: TGCGCCAGCAGCAGACTAACTCTCACAGATACGCAGTATTTT.

The chain uses TRBV9 and TRBJ1-2; D is possibly TRBD1 (5 bases). The CDR3 runs 16 residues. CDR1 and CDR2 from the germline V gene are SGDLS and YYNGEE. V lost 3 bases to trimming and J lost 0 bases, with 15 bases between them. The CDR3 loop reads CASSAQSGGANYGYTF. CDR3 nucleotide sequence: TGTGCCAGCAGCGCCCAAAGCGGGGGGGCTAACTATGGCTACACCTTC. The full variable domain, its missing parts supplied by reference TRBV9 and TRBJ1-2, is DSGVTQTPKHLITATGQRVTLRCSPRSGDLSVYWYQQSLDQGLQFLIQYYNGEERAKGNILERFSAQQFPDLHSELNLSSLELGDSALYFCASSAQSGGANYGYTFGSGTRLTVV.

This clone was observed a few times. The rearrangement links TRBV5-4 to TRBJ1-1, with 10 bases that match TRBD1. The junction had 6 bases not matched to a gene; V was cut back by 4 bases and J by 3 bases. The CDR3 is 15 amino acids. CDR1 and CDR2 from the germline V gene are SGHNT and YYREEE (reference sequence). CDR3 DNA sequence: TGTGCCAGCAGCGGCGGAGGGACAGGGGACACTGAAGCTTTCTTT. Translating it yields CASSGGGTGDTEAFF.

This chain uses TRBV28 with TRBJ1-1, with 8 bases fitting TRBD1. Germline CDR1 MDHEN, CDR2 SYDVKM. The CDR3 sequence is 15 residues long. Germline trimming cut 1 base from V and 8 bases from J; bases unmatched to any gene: 9. CDR3 in amino acids: CASSLSLFRQGEAFF. In DNA, the CDR3 is TGTGCCAGCAGTTTATCCCTCTTTCGACAGGGGGAAGCTTTCTTT.

The chain carries TRBV28 and TRBJ2-5, with TRBD1 as a possible D gene (5 bases). CDR3 size: 14 residues. Germline V gene data show CDR1 as MDHEN and CDR2 as SYDVKM. Trimming pared 1 base from V and 8 bases from J, leaving 14 bases between. In nucleotides, the CDR3 is TGTGCCAGCAGTTTATCTCTCGCCAGGGTAACCCAGTACTTC. It is translated as CASSLSLARVTQYF.

The chain carries TRBV28 and TRBJ1-5; 11 nucleotides line up with TRBD1. In germline, CDR1 is MDHEN, CDR2 SYDVKM. The CDR3 extends over 15 amino acids. V dropped 5 bases and J dropped 7; count of bases not matched to a gene: 7. For the CDR3, the DNA is TGTGCCAGCAGTCCATGGACAGGGGGCGGGCAGCCCCAGCATTTT. As protein: CASSPWTGGGQPQHF.

This clone was seen just once. This chain uses TRBV25-1 with TRBJ2-7, with D possibly TRBD1 on 6 matching bases. The CDR3 length is 13 residues. The germline V gene encodes CDR1 MGHDK and CDR2 SYGVNS. V lost 2 bases, J lost 5 bases, and 10 bases lay in between. CDR3 DNA: TGTGCCAGCAGTGAACAAACAGGGAACGAGCAGTACTTC. It yields the protein CASSEQTGNEQYF.

The V call is TRBV2, the J call TRBJ2-1; TRBD1 matches 9 bases. V shed 11 bases, J shed 5 bases, and the junction held 13 bases outside the gene matches. The CDR3 length is 15 residues. Per germline, CDR1 SNHLY and CDR2 FYNNEI. CDR3 sequence: CARKLTGGADNEQFF. The DNA for the CDR3 is TGTGCCCGGAAACTCACAGGGGGCGCGGACAATGAGCAGTTCTTC. Complete variable domain (other parts from reference TRBV2 and TRBJ2-1): EPEVTQTPSHQVTQMGQEVILRCVPISNHLYFYWYRQILGQKVEFLVSFYNNEISEKSEIFDDQFSVERPDGSNFTLKIRSTKLEDSAMYFCARKLTGGADNEQFFGPGTRLTVL.

This rearrangement joins TRBV5-1 to TRBJ2-1, with D perhaps matching TRBD2 (5 bases). Per the germline V gene, CDR1 is SGHRS and CDR2 is YFSETQ. The V and J ends lost 0 bases and 2 bases respectively, with 12 bases between them. There are 16 residues in the CDR3. As DNA, the CDR3 is TGCGCCAGCAGCTTGGCCCCCGAGGGCCCCTACAATGAGCAGTTCTTC. It specifies CASSLAPEGPYNEQFF.